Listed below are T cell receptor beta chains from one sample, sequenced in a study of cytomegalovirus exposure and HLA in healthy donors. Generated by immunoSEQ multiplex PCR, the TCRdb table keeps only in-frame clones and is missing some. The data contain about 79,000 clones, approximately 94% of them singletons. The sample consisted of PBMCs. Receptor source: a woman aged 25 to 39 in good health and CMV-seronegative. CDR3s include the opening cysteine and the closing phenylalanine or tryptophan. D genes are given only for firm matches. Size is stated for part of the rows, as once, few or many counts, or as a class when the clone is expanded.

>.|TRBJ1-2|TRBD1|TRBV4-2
CASSQPETGVLDGYTF
TGTGCCAGCAGCCAACCAGAGACAGGGGTATTGGATGGCTACACCTTC
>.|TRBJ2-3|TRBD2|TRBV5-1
CASSFGRGGADTQYF
TGCGCCAGCAGCTTTGGGCGGGGGGGAGCGGATACGCAGTATTTT
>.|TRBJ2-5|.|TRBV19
CASSINVETQYF
TGTGCCAGTAGTATTAATGTGGAGACCCAGTACTTC
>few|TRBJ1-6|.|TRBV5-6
CASTGQNSPLHF
TGTGCCAGCACAGGACAGAATTCACCCCTCCACTTT
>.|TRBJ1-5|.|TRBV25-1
CASSGLDRDQPQHF
TGTGCCAGCAGTGGCTTGGACAGAGATCAGCCCCAGCATTTT
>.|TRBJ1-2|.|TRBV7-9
CASSSRQEEYGYTF
TGTGCCAGCAGCTCCCGACAGGAGGAATATGGCTACACCTTC
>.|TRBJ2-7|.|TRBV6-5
CASTQEGAGLYEQYF
TGTGCCAGCACCCAAGAGGGGGCGGGACTGTACGAGCAGTACTTC
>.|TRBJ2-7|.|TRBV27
CASSLSSPNRGQYF
TGTGCCAGCAGTTTATCGTCTCCCAACCGAGGGCAGTACTTC
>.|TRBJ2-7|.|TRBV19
CASSPGQTYEQYF
TGTGCCAGTAGTCCAGGACAGACCTACGAGCAGTACTTC
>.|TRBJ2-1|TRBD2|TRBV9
CASSGGTSLYNEQFF
TGTGCCAGCAGCGGCGGGACTAGCTTGTACAATGAGCAGTTCTTC
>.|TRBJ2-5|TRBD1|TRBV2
CASSGDRSQETQYF
TGTGCCAGCAGTGGGGACAGGTCTCAAGAGACCCAGTACTTC
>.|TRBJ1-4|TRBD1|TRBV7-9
CASSRSGQGATNEKLFF
TGTGCCAGCAGCAGAAGTGGACAGGGGGCAACTAATGAAAAACTGTTTTTT
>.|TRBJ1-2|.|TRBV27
CASSLSGGNYGYTF
TGTGCCAGCAGTTTATCCGGCGGGAACTATGGCTACACCTTC
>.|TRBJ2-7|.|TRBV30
CAWRDIGYEQYF
TGTGCCTGGAGGGACATTGGTTACGAGCAGTACTTC
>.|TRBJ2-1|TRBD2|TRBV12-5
CASGLKTGTTWNEQFF
TGTGCTAGTGGTCTCAAGACCGGGACTACGTGGAATGAGCAGTTCTTC
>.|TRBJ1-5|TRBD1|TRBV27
CASSYQGGVGQPQHF
TGTGCCAGCAGTTACCAGGGGGGTGTAGGTCAGCCCCAGCATTTT
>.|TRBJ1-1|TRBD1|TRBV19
CASTGEHPEAFF
TGTGCCAGCACAGGGGAGCACCCTGAAGCTTTCTTT
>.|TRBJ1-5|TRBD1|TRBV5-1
CASSLRQGEQPQHF
TGCGCCAGCAGCTTGCGTCAGGGGGAACAGCCCCAGCATTTT
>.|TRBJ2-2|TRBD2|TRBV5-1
CASSWDSGRTRELFF
TGCGCCAGCAGCTGGGATAGCGGGAGGACCCGGGAGCTGTTTTTT
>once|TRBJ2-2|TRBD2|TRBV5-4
CASSFLAGYSTGELFF
TGTGCCAGCAGCTTCCTAGCGGGGTACAGTACCGGGGAGCTGTTTTTT
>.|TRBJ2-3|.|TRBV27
CASGSLFLTDTQYF
TGTGCCAGCGGGAGTCTCTTTCTCACAGATACGCAGTATTTT
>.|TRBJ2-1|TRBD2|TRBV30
CALAGGYYNEQFF
TGTGCCTTAGCGGGAGGATACTACAATGAGCAGTTCTTC
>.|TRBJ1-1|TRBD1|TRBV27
CASSPRDRVGTEAFF
TGTGCCAGCAGTCCGCGTGACAGGGTTGGCACTGAAGCTTTCTTT
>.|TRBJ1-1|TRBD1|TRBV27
CASSLGDRGNTEAFF
TGTGCCAGCAGTTTGGGGGACAGGGGGAACACTGAAGCTTTCTTT
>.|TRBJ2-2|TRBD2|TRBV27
CASSLGLLNTGELFF
TGTGCCAGCAGTTTGGGACTACTGAACACCGGGGAGCTGTTTTTT
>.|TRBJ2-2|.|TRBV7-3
CASSPISSITSPGYPTGELFF
TGTGCCAGCAGCCCCATATCCTCCATTACCTCGCCAGGGTATCCAACCGGGGAGCTGTTTTTT
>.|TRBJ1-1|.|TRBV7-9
CASGAMNTEAFF
TGTGCCAGCGGGGCCATGAACACTGAAGCTTTCTTT
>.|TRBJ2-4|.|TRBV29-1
CSVEGTGGAGKNIQYF
TGCAGCGTTGAAGGGACGGGGGGCGCAGGCAAAAACATTCAGTACTTC
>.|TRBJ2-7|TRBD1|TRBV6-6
CASSWDSSSYEQYF
TGTGCCAGCAGTTGGGACAGCAGCTCCTACGAGCAGTACTTC
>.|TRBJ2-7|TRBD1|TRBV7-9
CASSPTGSSYEQYF
TGTGCCAGCAGCCCGACAGGGAGCTCCTACGAGCAGTACTTC
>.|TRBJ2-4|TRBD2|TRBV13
CANSSTSGGTRNIQYF
TGTGCCAACAGTTCAACTAGCGGGGGGACAAGGAACATTCAGTACTTC
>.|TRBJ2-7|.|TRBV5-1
CASSLGPGGPYEQYF
TGCGCCAGCAGCTTGGGACCAGGGGGGCCCTACGAGCAGTACTTC
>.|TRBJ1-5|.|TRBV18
CASSPLDSAVQPQHF
TGTGCCAGCTCACCACTAGACAGTGCGGTTCAGCCCCAGCATTTT
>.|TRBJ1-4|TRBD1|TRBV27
CASSRTGGEKLFF
TGTGCCAGCAGTCGAACAGGGGGCGAAAAACTGTTTTTT
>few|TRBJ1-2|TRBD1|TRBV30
CAWSETGGDVDGYTF
TGTGCCTGGAGTGAGACAGGGGGCGACGTGGATGGCTACACCTTC
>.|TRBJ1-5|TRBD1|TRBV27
CASRPDRAGNQPQHF
TGTGCCAGCAGGCCCGACAGGGCAGGCAATCAGCCCCAGCATTTT
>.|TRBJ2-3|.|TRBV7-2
CASSTQPGDTQYF
TGTGCCAGCAGCACTCAACCGGGAGATACGCAGTATTTT
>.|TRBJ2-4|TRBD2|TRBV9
CASSGGLGIQYF
TGTGCCAGCAGCGGTGGACTAGGCATTCAGTACTTC
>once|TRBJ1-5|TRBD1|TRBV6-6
CASSPDRSGGPQHF
TGTGCCAGCAGTCCGGACAGGTCCGGGGGACCCCAGCATTTT
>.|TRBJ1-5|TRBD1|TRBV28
CASRAGTGINQPQHF
TGTGCCAGCAGAGCCGGGACAGGCATCAATCAGCCCCAGCATTTT
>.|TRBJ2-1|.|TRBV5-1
CASSLDLARGYNEQFF
TGCGCCAGCAGCTTGGATCTAGCTCGGGGCTACAATGAGCAGTTCTTC
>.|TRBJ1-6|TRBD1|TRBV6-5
CASSKQGALNSPLHF
TGTGCCAGCAGTAAACAGGGGGCGCTTAATTCACCCCTCCACTTT
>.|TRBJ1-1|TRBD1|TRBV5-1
CASSPGGTGLTSTEAFF
TGCGCCAGCAGCCCCGGAGGGACAGGGTTGACGAGCACTGAAGCTTTCTTT
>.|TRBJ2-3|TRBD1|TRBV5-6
CASSLSRQGRTDTQYF
TGTGCCAGCAGCTTATCCAGACAGGGTCGGACAGATACGCAGTATTTT
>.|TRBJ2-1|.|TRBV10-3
CAISESTPSLEQFF
TGTGCCATCAGTGAGTCGACGCCTAGCCTTGAGCAGTTCTTC
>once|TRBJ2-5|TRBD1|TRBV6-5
CASRMDRGIRETQYF
TGTGCCAGCAGGATGGACAGGGGAATTCGCGAGACCCAGTACTTC
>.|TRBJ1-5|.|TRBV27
CASSFGGARQPQHF
TGTGCCAGCAGTTTCGGGGGGGCTAGGCAGCCCCAGCATTTT
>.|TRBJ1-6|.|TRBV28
CASSNDLGVKNHF
TGTGCCAGCAGCAATGATTTAGGGGTAAAAAACCACTTT
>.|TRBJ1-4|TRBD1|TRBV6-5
CASGMTGVGEKLFF
TGTGCCAGCGGGATGACAGGGGTGGGTGAAAAACTGTTTTTT